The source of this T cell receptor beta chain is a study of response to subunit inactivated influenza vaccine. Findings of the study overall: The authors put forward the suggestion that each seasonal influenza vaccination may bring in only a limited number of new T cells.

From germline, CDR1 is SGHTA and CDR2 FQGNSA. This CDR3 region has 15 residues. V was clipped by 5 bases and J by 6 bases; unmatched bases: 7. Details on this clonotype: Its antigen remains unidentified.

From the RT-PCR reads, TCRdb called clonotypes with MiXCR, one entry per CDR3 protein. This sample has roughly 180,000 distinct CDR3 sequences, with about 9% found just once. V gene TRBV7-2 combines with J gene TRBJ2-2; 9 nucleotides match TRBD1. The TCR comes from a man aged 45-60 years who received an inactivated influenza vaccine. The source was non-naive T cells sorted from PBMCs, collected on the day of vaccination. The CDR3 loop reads CASSIRTGEPGELFF. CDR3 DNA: TGTGCCAGCAGCATTAGGACAGGGGAACCCGGGGAGCTGTTTTTT.